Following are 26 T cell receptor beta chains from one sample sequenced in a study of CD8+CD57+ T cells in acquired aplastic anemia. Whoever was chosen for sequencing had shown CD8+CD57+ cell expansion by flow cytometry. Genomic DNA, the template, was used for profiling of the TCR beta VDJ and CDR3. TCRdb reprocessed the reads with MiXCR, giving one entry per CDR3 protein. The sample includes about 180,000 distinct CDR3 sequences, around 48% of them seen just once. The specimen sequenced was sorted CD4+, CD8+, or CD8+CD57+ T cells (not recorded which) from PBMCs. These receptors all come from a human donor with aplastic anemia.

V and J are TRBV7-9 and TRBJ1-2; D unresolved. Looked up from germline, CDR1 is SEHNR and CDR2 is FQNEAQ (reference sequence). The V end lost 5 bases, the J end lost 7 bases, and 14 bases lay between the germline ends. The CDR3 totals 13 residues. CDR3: CASSEDARGGYTF. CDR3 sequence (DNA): TGTGCCAGCAGCGAGGACGCCCGGGGTGGCTACACCTTC.

The CDR3 protein is CAISESRVLHYGYTF. In DNA, the CDR3 is TGTGCCATCAGTGAGTCTCGCGTCCTACACTATGGCTACACCTTC. The gene calls are TRBV10-3 and TRBJ1-2; D ambiguous. Germline CDR1 ENHRY, CDR2 SYGVKD. V lost 0 bases and J 3 bases, leaving 11 bases between the germline ends. CDR3 size: 15 residues.

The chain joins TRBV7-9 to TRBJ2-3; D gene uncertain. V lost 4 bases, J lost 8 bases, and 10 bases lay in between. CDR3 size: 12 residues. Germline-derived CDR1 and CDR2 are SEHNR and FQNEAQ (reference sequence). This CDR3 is CASSSARGTQYF. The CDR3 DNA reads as TGTGCCAGCAGCTCCGCGAGAGGTACGCAGTATTTT.

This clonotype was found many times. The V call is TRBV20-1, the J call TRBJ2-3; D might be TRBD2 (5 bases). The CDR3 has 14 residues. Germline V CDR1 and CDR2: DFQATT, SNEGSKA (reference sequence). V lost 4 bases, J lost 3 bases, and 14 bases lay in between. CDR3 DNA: TGCAGTGCTACCCACACGGACTTTACAGATACGCAGTATTTT. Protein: CSATHTDFTDTQYF.

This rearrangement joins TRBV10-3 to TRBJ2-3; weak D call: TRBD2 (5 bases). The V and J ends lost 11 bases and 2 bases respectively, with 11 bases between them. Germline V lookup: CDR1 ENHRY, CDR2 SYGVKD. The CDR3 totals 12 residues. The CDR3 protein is CAVNGDTDTQYF. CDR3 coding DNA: TGTGCCGTCAACGGGGACACAGATACGCAGTATTTT.

CDR3 in amino acids: CASRIPGLETDTQYF. As DNA, the CDR3 is TGCGCCAGCCGAATCCCGGGACTAGAGACAGATACGCAGTATTTT. The chain links TRBV5-1 to TRBJ2-3; TRBD2 aligns across 8 bases. This CDR3 has 15 amino acids. Germline V CDR1 and CDR2: SGHRS, YFSETQ. After removal of 7 bases from V and 3 bases from J, the junction contained 10 bases not matched to a gene.

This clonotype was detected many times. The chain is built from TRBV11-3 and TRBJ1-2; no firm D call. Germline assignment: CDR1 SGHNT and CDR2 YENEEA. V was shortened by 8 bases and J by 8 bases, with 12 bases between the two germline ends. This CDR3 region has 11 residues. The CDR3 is CASFRGQGYTF. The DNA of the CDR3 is TGTGCCAGCTTTCGCGGTCAGGGCTACACCTTC.

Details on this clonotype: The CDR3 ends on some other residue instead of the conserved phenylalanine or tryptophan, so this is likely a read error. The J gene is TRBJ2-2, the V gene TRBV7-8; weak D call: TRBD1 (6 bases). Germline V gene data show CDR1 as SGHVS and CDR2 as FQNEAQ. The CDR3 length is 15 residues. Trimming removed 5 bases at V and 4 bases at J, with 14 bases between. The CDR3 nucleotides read TGTGCCAGCAGCCTCCGGGACACGTTCACCGGGGAGCTGTTTTCT. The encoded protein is CASSLRDTFTGELFS.

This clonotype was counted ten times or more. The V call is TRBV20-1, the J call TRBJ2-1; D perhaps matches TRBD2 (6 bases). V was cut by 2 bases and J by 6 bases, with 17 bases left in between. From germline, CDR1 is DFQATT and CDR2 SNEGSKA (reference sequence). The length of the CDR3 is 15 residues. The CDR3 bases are TGCAGTGCTAGATCGGAGGGCGCCGGGTTCAATGAGCAGTTCTTC. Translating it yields CSARSEGAGFNEQFF.

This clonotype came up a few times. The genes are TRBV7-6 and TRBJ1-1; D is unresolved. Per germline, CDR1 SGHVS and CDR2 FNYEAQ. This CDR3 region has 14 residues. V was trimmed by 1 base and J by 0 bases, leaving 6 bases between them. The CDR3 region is CASSLDLMNTEAFF. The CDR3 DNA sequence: TGTGCCAGCAGCTTAGACCTTATGAACACTGAAGCTTTCTTT.

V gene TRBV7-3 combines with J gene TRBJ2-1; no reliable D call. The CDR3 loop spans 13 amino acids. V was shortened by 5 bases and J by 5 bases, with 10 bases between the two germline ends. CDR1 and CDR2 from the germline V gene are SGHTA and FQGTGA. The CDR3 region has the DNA TGTGCCAGCAGCCTCGATGGGGACAATGAGCAGTTCTTC. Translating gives CASSLDGDNEQFF.

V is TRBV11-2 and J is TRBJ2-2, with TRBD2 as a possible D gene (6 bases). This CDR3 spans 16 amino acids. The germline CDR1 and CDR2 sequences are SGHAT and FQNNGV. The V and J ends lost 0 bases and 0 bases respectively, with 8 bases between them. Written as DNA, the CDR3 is TGTGCCAGCAGCTTAGAGGGGGGAACGAACACCGGGGAGCTGTTTTTT. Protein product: CASSLEGGTNTGELFF.

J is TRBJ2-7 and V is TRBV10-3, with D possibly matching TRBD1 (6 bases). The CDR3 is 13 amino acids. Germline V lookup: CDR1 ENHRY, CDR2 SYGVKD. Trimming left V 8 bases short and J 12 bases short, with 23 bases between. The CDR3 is CAIGGREPYELYF. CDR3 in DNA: TGTGCCATCGGGGGCAGGGAACCCTACGAACTGTACTTC.

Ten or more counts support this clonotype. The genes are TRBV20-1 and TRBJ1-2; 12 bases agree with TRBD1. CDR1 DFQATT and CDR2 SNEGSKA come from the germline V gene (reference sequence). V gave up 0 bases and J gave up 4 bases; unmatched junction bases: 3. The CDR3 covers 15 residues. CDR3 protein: CSAREGQGASYGYTF. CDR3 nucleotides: TGCAGTGCTAGAGAGGGACAGGGGGCGAGCTATGGCTACACCTTC.

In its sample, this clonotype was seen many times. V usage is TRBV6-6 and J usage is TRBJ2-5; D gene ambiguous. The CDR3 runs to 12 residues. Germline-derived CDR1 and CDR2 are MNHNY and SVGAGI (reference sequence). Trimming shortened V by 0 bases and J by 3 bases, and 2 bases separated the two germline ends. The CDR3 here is CASSYSKETQYF. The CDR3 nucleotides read TGTGCCAGCAGTTACTCGAAAGAGACCCAGTACTTC.

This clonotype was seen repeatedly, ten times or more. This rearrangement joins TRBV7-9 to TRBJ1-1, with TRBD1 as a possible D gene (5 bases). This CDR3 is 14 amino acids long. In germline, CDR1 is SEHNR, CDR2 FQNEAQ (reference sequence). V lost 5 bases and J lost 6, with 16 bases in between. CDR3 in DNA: TGTGCCAGCAGCCACCGGGGGGAGAGGCCTGAAGCTTTCTTT. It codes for CASSHRGERPEAFF.

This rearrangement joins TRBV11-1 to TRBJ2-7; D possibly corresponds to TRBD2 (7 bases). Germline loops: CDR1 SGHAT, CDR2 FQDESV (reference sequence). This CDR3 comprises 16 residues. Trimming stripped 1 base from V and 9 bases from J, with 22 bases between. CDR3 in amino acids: CASSLVGGGPLSGQYF. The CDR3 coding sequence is TGTGCCAGCAGCTTAGTTGGCGGGGGCCCCCTGTCTGGGCAGTACTTC.

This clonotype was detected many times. The CDR3 DNA reads TGCAGTGCTAGTTGGGTGGGGGGTGGAGATACGCAGTATTTT. It translates to CSASWVGGGDTQYF. The chain uses TRBV20-1 and TRBJ2-3; weak D call: TRBD2 (6 bases). V was pared by 3 bases and J by 5 bases, with 15 bases between. Germline CDR1 and CDR2: DFQATT and SNEGSKA (reference sequence). The CDR3 runs 14 residues.

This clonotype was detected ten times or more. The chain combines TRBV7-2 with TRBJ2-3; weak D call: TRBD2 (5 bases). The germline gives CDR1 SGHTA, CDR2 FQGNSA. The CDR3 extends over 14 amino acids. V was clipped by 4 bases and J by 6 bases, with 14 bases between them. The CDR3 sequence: CASSSGIASDTQYF. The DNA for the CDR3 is TGTGCCAGCAGCTCCGGGATCGCCTCCGATACGCAGTATTTT.

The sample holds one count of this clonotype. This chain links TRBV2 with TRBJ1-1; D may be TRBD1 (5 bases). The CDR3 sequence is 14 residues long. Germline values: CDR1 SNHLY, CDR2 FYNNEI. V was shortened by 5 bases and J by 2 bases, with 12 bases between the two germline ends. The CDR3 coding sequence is TGTGCCAGCAGTAAACGGGGGGGAAACACTGAAGCTTTCTTT. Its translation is CASSKRGGNTEAFF.

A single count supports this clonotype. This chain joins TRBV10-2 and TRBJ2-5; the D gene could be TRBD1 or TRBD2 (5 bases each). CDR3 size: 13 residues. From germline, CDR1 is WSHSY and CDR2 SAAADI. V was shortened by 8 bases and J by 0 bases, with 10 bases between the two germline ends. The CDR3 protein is CASEGFNQETQYF. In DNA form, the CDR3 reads TGCGCCAGCGAGGGGTTTAACCAAGAGACCCAGTACTTC.

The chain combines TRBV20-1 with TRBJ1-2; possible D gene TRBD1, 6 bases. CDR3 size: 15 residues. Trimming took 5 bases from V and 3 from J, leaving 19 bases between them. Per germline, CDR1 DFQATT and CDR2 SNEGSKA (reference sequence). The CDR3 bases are TGCAGTGCTCCCCAGGGGCAGAGGGCTTACTATGGCTACACCTTC. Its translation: CSAPQGQRAYYGYTF.

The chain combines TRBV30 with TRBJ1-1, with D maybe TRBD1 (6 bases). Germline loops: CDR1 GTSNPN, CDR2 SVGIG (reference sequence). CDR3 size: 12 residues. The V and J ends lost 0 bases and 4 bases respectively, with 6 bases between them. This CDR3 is CAWSVQGTEAFF. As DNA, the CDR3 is TGTGCCTGGAGTGTACAGGGCACTGAAGCTTTCTTT.

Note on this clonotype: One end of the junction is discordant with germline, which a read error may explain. CDR3 coding DNA: TGCGCCAGCTCAAAATCGGGAGGGGGGTCTGGAAATACCATACATTTT. Protein: CASSKSGGGSGNTIHF. V and J are TRBV10-2 and TRBJ1-3, with TRBD1 as a possible D gene (6 bases). The CDR3 is 16 amino acids. CDR1 is WSHSY, CDR2 SAAADI, per germline.

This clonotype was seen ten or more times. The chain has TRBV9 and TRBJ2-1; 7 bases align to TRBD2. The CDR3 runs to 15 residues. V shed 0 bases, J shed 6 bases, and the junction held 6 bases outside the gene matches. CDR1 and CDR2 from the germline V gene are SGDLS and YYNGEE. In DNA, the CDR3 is TGTGCCAGCAGCGTAGTCGGTAGCGGGCCCAATGAGCAGTTCTTC. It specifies CASSVVGSGPNEQFF.

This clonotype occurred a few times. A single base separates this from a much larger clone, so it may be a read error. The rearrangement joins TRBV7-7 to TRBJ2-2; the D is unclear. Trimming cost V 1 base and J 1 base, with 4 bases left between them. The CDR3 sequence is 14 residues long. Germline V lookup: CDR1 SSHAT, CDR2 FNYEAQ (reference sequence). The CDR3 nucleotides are TGTGCCAGCAGCTTAGGACAGAACACCGGGGAGCTGTTTTTT. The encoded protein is CASSLGQNTGELFF.